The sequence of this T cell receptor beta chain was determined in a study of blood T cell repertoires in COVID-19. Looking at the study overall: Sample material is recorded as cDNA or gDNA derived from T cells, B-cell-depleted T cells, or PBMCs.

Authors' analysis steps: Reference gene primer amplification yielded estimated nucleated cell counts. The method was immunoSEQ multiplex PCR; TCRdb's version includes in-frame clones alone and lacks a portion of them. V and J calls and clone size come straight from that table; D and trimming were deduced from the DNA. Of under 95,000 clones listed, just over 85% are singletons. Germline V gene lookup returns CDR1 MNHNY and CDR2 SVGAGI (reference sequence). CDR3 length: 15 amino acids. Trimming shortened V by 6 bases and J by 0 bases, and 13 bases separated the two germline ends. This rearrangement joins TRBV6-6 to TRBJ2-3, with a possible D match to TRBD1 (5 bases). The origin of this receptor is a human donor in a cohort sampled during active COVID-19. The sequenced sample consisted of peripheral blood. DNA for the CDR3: TGTGCCAGCAGGCCTACGCAGGGAAGCACAGATACGCAGTATTTT. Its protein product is CASRPTQGSTDTQYF.